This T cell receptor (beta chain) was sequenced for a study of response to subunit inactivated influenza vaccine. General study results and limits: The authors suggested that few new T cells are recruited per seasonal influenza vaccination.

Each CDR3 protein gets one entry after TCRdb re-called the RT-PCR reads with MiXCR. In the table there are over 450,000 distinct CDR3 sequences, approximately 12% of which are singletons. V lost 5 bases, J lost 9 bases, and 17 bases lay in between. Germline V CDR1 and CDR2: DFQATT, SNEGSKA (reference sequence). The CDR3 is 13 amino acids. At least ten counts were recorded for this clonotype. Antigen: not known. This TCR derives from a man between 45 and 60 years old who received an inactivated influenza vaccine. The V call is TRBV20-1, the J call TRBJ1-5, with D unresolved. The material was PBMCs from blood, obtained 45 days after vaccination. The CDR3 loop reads CSAARARAGPQHF. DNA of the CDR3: TGCAGTGCTGCGCGGGCTCGGGCTGGGCCCCAGCATTTT.